Only a few counts were recorded for the clone carrying this TCR beta chain. The antigen is not known. The sample originates from a study of T cell repertoires in cytomegalovirus infection. Overall study context: Signatures in public TCR beta sequences pointed to both CMV infection and matching HLA type.

Study-wide points: The ex vivo response was dominated by HLA-C-restricted CMV-specific TCR beta clonotypes. The cumulative frequency of public TCR beta families identified carriers of CMV plus the relevant HLA.

A single record per CDR3 protein comes from TCRdb applying MiXCR to the reads. The table has approximately 700,000 distinct CDR3 sequences, approximately 34% seen once. The CDR3 contains 13 residues. V gave up 1 base and J gave up 1 base, with 4 bases separating them. CDR1 and CDR2 from the germline V gene are MNHNS and SASEGT. The receptor was derived from a human donor in good health (CMV status not recorded). Some clones in this sample may be carry-over from other donors' samples. J is TRBJ1-1 and V is TRBV6-1; D is undetermined. The specimen was PBMCs. The CDR3 region is CASSEVANTEAFF. The CDR3 DNA sequence: TGTGCCAGCAGTGAAGTGGCGAACACTGAAGCTTTCTTT.